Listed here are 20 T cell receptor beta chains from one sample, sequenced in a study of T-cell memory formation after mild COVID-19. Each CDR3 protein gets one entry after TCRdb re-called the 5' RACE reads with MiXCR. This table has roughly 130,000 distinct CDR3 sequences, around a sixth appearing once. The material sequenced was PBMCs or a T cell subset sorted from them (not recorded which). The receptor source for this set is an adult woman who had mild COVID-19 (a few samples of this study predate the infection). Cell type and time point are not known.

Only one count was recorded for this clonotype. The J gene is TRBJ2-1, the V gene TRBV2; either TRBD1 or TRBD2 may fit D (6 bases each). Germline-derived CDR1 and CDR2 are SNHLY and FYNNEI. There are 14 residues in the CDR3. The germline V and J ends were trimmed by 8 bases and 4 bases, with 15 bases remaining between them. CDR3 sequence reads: CASRGPGLYNEQFF. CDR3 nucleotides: TGTGCCAGCCGGGGGCCCGGCCTTTACAATGAGCAGTTCTTC.

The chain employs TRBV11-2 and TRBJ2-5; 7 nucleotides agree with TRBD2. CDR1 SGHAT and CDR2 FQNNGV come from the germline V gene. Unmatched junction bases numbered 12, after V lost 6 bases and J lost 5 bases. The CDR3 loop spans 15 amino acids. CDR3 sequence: CASSLPRAGGETQYF. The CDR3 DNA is TGTGCCAGCAGTCTCCCCAGGGCCGGGGGGGAGACCCAGTACTTC.

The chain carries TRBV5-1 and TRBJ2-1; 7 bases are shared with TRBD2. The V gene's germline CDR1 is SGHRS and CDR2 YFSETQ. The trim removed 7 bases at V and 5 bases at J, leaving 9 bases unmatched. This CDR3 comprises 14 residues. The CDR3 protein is CASAALAAHNEQFF. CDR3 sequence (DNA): TGCGCCAGCGCAGCCCTAGCGGCGCACAATGAGCAGTTCTTC.

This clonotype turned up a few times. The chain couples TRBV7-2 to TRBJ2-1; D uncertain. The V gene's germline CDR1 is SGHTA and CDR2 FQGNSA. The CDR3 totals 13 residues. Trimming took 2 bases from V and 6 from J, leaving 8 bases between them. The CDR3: CASSLRLVNEQFF. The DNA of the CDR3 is TGTGCCAGCAGCTTAAGACTCGTCAATGAGCAGTTCTTC.

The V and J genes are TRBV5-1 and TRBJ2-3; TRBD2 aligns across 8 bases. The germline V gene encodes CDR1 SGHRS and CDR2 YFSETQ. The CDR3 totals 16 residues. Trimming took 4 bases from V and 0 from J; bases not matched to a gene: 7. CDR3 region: CASSPPSGGSTDTQYF. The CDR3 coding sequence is TGCGCCAGCAGCCCACCAAGCGGGGGAAGCACAGATACGCAGTATTTT.

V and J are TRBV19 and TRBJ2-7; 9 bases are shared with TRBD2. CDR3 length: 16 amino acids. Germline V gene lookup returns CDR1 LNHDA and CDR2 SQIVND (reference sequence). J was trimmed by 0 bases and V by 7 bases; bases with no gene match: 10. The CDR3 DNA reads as TGTGCCAGTACCCCCCGGAGGACTAGCGACTCCTACGAGCAGTACTTC. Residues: CASTPRRTSDSYEQYF.

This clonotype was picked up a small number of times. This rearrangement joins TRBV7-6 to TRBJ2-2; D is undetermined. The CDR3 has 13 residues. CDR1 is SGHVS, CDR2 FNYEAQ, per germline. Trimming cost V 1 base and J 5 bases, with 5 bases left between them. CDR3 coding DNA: TGTGCCAGCAGCTTAGTGGAAACCGGGGAGCTGTTTTTT. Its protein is CASSLVETGELFF.

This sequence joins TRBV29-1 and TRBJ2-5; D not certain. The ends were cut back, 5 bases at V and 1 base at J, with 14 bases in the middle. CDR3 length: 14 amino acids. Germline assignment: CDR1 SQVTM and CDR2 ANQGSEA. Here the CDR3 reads CSVSRLVLQETQYF. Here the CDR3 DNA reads TGCAGCGTTTCTCGACTGGTTCTCCAAGAGACCCAGTACTTC.

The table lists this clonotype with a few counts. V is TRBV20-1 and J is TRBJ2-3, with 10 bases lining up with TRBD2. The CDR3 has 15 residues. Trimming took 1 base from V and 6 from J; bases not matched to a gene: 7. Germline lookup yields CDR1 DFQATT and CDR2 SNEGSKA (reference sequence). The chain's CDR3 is CSARAAAGGLDTQYF. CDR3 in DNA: TGCAGTGCTAGAGCTGCAGCGGGGGGGCTGGATACGCAGTATTTT.

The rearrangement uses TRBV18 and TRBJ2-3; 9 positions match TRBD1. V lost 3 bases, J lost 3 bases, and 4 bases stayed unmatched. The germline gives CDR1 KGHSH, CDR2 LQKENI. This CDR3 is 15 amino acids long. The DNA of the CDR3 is TGTGCCAGCTCACCCCTCGGACAGGGGACAGATACGCAGTATTTT. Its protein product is CASSPLGQGTDTQYF.

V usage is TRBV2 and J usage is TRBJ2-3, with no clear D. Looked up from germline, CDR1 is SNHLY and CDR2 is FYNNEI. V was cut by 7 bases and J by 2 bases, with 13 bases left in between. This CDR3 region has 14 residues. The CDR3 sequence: CASTGGPITDTQYF. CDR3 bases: TGTGCCAGCACCGGTGGGCCGATCACAGATACGCAGTATTTT.

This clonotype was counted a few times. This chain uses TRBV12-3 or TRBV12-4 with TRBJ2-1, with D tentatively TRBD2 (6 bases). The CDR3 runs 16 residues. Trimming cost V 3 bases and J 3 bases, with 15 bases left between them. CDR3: CASSFRGSGDYNEQFF. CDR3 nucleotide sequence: TGTGCCAGCAGTTTTCGCGGATCGGGGGACTACAATGAGCAGTTCTTC.

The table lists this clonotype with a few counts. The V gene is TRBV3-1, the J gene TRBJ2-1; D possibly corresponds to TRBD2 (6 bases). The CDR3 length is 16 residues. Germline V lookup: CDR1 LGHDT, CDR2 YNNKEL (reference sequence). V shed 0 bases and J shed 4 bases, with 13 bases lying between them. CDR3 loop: CASSQDLASVYNEQFF. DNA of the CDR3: TGTGCCAGCAGCCAAGATTTGGCTAGCGTATACAATGAGCAGTTCTTC.

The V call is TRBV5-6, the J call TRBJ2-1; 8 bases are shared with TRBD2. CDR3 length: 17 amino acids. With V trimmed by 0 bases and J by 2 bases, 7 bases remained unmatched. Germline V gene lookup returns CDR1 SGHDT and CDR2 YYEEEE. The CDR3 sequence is CASSLGGILAAYNEQFF. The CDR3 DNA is TGTGCCAGCAGCTTGGGCGGCATACTAGCGGCCTACAATGAGCAGTTCTTC.

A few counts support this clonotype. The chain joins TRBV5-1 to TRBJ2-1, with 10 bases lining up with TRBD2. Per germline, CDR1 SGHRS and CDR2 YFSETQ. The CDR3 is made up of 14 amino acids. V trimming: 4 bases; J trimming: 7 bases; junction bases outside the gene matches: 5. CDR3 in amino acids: CASSVTSGVNEQFF. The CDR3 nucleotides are TGCGCCAGCAGCGTCACTAGCGGGGTAAATGAGCAGTTCTTC.

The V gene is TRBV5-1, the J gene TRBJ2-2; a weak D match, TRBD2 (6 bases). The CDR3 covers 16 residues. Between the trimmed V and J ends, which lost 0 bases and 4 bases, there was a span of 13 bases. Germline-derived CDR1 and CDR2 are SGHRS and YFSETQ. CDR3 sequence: CASSLVTAGTTGELFF. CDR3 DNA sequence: TGCGCCAGCAGCTTGGTAACGGCGGGAACCACCGGGGAGCTGTTTTTT. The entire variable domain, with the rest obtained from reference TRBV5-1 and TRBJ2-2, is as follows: KAGVTQTPRYLIKTRGQQVTLSCSPISGHRSVSWYQQTPGQGLQFLFEYFSETQRNKGNFPGRFSGRQFSNSRSEMNVSTLELGDSALYLCASSLVTAGTTGELFFGEGSRLTVL.

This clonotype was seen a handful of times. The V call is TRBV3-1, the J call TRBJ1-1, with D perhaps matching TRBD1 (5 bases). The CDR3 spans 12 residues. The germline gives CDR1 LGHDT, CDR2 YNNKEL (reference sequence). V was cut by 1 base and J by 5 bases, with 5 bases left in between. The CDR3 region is CASSQGGTEAFF. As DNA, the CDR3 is TGTGCCAGCAGCCAAGGGGGGACTGAAGCTTTCTTT. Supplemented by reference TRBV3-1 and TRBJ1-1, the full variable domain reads DTAVSQTPKYLVTQMGNDKSIKCEQNLGHDTMYWYKQDSKKFLKIMFSYNNKELIINETVPNRFSPKSPDKAHLNLHINSLELGDSAVYFCASSQGGTEAFFGQGTRLTVV.

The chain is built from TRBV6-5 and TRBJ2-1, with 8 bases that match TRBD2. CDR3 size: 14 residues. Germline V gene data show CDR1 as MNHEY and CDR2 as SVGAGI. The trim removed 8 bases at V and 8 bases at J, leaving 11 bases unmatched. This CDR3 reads CASAGGGGSYEQFF. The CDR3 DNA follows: TGTGCCAGCGCCGGGGGGGGAGGTAGCTATGAGCAGTTCTTC.

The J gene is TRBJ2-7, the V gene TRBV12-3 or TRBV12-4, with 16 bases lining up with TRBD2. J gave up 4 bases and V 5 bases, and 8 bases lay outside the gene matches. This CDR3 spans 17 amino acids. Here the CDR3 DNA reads TGTGCCAGCAGTGATTCGGGGACTAGCGGGAGGGCTTACGAGCAGTACTTC. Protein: CASSDSGTSGRAYEQYF.

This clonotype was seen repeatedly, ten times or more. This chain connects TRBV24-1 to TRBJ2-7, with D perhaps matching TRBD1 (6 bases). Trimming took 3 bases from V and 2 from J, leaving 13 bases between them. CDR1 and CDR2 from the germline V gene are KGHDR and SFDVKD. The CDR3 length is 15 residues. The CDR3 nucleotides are TGTGCCACCAGTGATCCAAAACAGGGTCCCTACGAGCAGTACTTC. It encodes CATSDPKQGPYEQYF.